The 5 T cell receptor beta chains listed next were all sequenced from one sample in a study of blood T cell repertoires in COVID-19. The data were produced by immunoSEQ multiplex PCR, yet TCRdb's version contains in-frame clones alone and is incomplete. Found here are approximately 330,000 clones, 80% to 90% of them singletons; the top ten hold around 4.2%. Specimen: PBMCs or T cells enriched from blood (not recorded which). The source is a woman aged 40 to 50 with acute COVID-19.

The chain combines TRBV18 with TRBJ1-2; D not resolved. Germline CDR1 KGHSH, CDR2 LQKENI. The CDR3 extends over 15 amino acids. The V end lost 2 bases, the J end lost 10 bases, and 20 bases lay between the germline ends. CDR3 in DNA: TGTGCCAGCTCACCAACCGGTGCGGCTCAAAGGAACTACACCTTC. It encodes CASSPTGAAQRNYTF.

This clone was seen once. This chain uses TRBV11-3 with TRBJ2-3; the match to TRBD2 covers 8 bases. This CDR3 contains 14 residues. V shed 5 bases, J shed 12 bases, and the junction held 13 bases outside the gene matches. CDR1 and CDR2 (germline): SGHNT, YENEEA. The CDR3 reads CASSPTAGAPSQYF. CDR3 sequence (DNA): TGTGCCAGCAGCCCTACAGCGGGGGCACCATCACAGTATTTT.

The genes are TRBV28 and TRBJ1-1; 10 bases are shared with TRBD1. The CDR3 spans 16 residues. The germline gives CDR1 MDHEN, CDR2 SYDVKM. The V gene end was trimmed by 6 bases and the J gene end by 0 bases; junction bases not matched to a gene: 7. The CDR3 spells CASRSDRGQMNTEAFF. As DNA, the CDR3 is TGTGCCAGCAGGTCCGACAGGGGGCAGATGAACACTGAAGCTTTCTTT.

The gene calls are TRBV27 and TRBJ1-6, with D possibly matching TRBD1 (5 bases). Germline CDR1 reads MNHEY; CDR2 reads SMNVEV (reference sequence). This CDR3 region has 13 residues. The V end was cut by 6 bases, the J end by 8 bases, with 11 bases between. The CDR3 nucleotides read TGTGCCAGCAGGGGGCAGAACCATTCACCCCTCCACTTT. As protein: CASRGQNHSPLHF.

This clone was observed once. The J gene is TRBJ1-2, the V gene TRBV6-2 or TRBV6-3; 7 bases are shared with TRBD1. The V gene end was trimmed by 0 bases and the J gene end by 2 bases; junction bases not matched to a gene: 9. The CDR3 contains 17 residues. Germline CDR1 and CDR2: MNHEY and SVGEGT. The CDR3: CASSYSSPGQRNYGYTF. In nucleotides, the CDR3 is TGTGCCAGCAGTTACTCGTCGCCGGGACAGAGAAACTATGGCTACACCTTC.